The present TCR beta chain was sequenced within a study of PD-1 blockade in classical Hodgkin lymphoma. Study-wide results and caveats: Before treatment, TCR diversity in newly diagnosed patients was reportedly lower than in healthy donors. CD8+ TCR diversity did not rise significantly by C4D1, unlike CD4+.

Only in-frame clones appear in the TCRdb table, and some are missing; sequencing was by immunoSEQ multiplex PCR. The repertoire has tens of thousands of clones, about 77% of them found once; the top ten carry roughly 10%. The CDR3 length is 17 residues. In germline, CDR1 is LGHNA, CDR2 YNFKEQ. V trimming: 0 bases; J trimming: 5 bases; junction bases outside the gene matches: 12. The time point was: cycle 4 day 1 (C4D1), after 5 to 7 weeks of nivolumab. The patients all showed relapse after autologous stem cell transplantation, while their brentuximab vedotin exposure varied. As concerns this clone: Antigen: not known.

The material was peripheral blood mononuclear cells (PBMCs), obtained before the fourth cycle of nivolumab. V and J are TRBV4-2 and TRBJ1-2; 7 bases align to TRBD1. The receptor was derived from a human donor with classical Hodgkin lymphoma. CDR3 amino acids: CASSQDGAQGESYGYTF. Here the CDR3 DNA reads TGTGCCAGCAGCCAAGATGGGGCGCAGGGGGAATCATATGGCTACACCTTC.